This entry lists 22 T cell receptor beta chains sequenced from one sample in a study of response to subunit inactivated influenza vaccine. MiXCR, run by TCRdb on the RT-PCR reads, gives a single entry per CDR3 protein. This sample has around 750,000 distinct CDR3 sequences, with 21% found just once. Sequenced material: PBMCs from blood, taken roughly 5 days after vaccination. The receptors here all came from a man aged 50 to 59 who received an inactivated influenza vaccine.

The J gene is TRBJ2-5, the V gene TRBV28; TRBD2 might be the D (6 bases). The CDR3 runs 14 residues. Trimming took 5 bases from V and 1 from J, leaving 11 bases between them. Germline V lookup: CDR1 MDHEN, CDR2 SYDVKM. The chain's CDR3 is CASSPGTFQETQYF. DNA for the CDR3: TGTGCCAGCAGTCCAGGGACTTTCCAAGAGACCCAGTACTTC.

This chain's CDR3 is CASSLDRDDEQYF. The CDR3 nucleotides are TGTGCCAGCAGCCTGGACAGGGACGACGAGCAGTACTTC. The rearrangement uses TRBV3-1 and TRBJ2-7; the match to TRBD1 covers 8 bases. Looked up from germline, CDR1 is LGHDT and CDR2 is YNNKEL (reference sequence). CDR3 length: 13 residues. The junction had 4 bases not matched to a gene; V was cut back by 4 bases and J by 5 bases.

J is TRBJ1-6 and V is TRBV28; D uncertain. The CDR3 covers 15 residues. Trimming removed 6 bases at V and 2 bases at J, with 11 bases between. Germline V lookup: CDR1 MDHEN, CDR2 SYDVKM. CDR3 residues: CASSWRRPYNSPLHF. The DNA of the CDR3 is TGTGCCAGCAGCTGGCGAAGGCCCTATAATTCACCCCTCCACTTT. Full variable domain (remainder filled in from reference TRBV28 and TRBJ1-6): DVKVTQSSRYLVKRTGEKVFLECVQDMDHENMFWYRQDPGLGLRLIYFSYDVKMKEKGDIPEGYSVSREKKERFSLILESASTNQTSMYLCASSWRRPYNSPLHFGNGTRLTVT.

This clonotype was counted only a few times. The V call is TRBV28, the J call TRBJ2-5, with 11 bases that match TRBD1. With V trimmed by 2 bases and J by 6 bases, 5 bases remained unmatched. Germline V CDR1 and CDR2: MDHEN, SYDVKM. The CDR3 runs 15 residues. CDR3 region: CASSLRGTGGKTQYF. The CDR3 DNA reads as TGTGCCAGCAGTTTACGTGGGACAGGGGGGAAGACCCAGTACTTC. Based on the CDR3 plus reference TRBV28 and TRBJ2-5, the full variable domain is DVKVTQSSRYLVKRTGEKVFLECVQDMDHENMFWYRQDPGLGLRLIYFSYDVKMKEKGDIPEGYSVSREKKERFSLILESASTNQTSMYLCASSLRGTGGKTQYFGPGTRLLVL.

The V and J genes are TRBV24-1 and TRBJ2-2, with unresolved D. V was trimmed by 3 bases and J by 6 bases, leaving 7 bases between them. Germline V CDR1 and CDR2: KGHDR, SFDVKD. This CDR3 comprises 13 residues. The CDR3 DNA follows: TGTGCCACCAGTGATCATCGATCCGGGGAGCTGTTTTTT. Translated: CATSDHRSGELFF.

This clonotype was counted only a few times. The J gene is TRBJ1-2, the V gene TRBV6-1; 9 bases match TRBD1. The CDR3 is made up of 14 amino acids. The V and J ends lost 1 base and 5 bases, in that order; junction bases with no gene match: 2. CDR1 MNHNS and CDR2 SASEGT come from the germline V gene. CDR3 loop: CASSEGDRAYGYTF. DNA of the CDR3: TGTGCCAGCAGTGAAGGGGACAGGGCATATGGCTACACCTTC.

This clonotype was seen just once. The gene calls are TRBV25-1 and TRBJ2-5, with D perhaps TRBD2 (7 bases). Germline CDR1 and CDR2: MGHDK and SYGVNS. The CDR3 runs 14 residues. V was shortened by 7 bases and J by 5 bases, with 17 bases between the two germline ends. CDR3 bases: TGTGCCAGCAAACCGGCGGGGGCTGGCGAGACCCAGTACTTC. It codes for CASKPAGAGETQYF.

This clonotype was counted between two and nine times. The chain is built from TRBV4-2 and TRBJ1-4; D not resolved. The V end was cut by 3 bases, the J end by 0 bases, with 11 bases between. The length of the CDR3 is 16 residues. Germline V gives CDR1 LGHNA, CDR2 YNFKEQ. This chain's CDR3 is CASSQASFATNEKLFF. The DNA of the CDR3 is TGTGCCAGCAGCCAGGCCTCATTTGCAACTAATGAAAAACTGTTTTTT.

CDR3 sequence reads: CSQQGQETQYF. The CDR3 nucleotides are TGCAGTCAACAGGGTCAAGAGACCCAGTACTTC. This sequence joins TRBV20-1 and TRBJ2-5; TRBD1 might be the D (6 bases). V was shortened by 8 bases and J by 2 bases, with 9 bases between the two germline ends. The length of the CDR3 is 11 residues. Germline V lookup: CDR1 DFQATT, CDR2 SNEGSKA (reference sequence).

This clonotype was seen at least ten times. The chain couples TRBV15 to TRBJ2-2; no definite D call. CDR1 and CDR2 from the germline V gene are LNHNV and YYDKDF (reference sequence). CDR3 length: 13 residues. V lost 1 base to trimming and J lost 2 bases, with 2 bases between them. The CDR3 sequence is CATSRVNTGELFF. Written as DNA, the CDR3 is TGTGCCACCAGCAGAGTTAACACCGGGGAGCTGTTTTTT.

The J gene is TRBJ2-7, the V gene TRBV30; TRBD1 might be the D (5 bases). In germline, CDR1 is GTSNPN, CDR2 SVGIG (reference sequence). The CDR3 consists of 16 residues. Trimming took 2 bases from V and 0 from J, leaving 17 bases between them. The CDR3 DNA reads as TGTGCCTGGAGTCGCGGACAACGACTGGGCTCCTACGAGCAGTACTTC. It yields the protein CAWSRGQRLGSYEQYF.

This clonotype showed up just a few times. This rearrangement joins TRBV29-1 to TRBJ2-5; 9 bases line up with TRBD1. This CDR3 is built from 12 residues. From germline, CDR1 is SQVTM and CDR2 ANQGSEA. With 4 bases clipped from V and 13 bases from J, the junction kept 10 bases outside the gene matches. The CDR3 reads CSVAGTGSIGYF. The DNA for the CDR3 is TGCAGCGTTGCCGGGACAGGGTCTATTGGGTACTTC.

The chain employs TRBV6-1 and TRBJ2-1; D possibly matches TRBD1 or TRBD2 (6 bases each). From germline, CDR1 is MNHNS and CDR2 SASEGT. V was pared by 10 bases and J by 7 bases, with 20 bases between. CDR3 length equals 14 residues. The CDR3 loop reads CATTLGGVGNEQFF. CDR3 DNA: TGTGCCACCACCCTCGGGGGCGTTGGAAATGAGCAGTTCTTC.

This rearrangement joins TRBV20-1 to TRBJ2-3; D gene uncertain. The V gene lost 2 bases and the J gene lost 4 bases, with 16 bases spanning the gap. There are 15 residues in the CDR3. Germline V gene data show CDR1 as DFQATT and CDR2 as SNEGSKA (reference sequence). The CDR3 reads CSARIATENADTQYF. CDR3 DNA: TGCAGTGCTAGAATAGCAACCGAGAACGCAGATACGCAGTATTTT.

In this sample, this clonotype turned up a few times. The genes are TRBV20-1 and TRBJ2-3; 9 bases line up with TRBD2. The CDR3 spans 14 residues. Germline V lookup: CDR1 DFQATT, CDR2 SNEGSKA (reference sequence). V was clipped by 6 bases and J by 4 bases; unmatched bases: 8. The CDR3 sequence is CSAGGTSQADTQYF. The CDR3 nucleotides are TGCAGTGCAGGAGGGACTAGCCAAGCAGATACGCAGTATTTT.

The rearrangement joins TRBV25-1 to TRBJ1-2; the D is unclear. The length of the CDR3 is 11 residues. Trimming cost V 9 bases and J 5 bases, with 10 bases left between them. Germline loops: CDR1 MGHDK, CDR2 SYGVNS. The CDR3 loop reads CASTTGYGYTF. Written as DNA, the CDR3 is TGTGCCAGTACAACGGGATATGGCTACACCTTC.

The chain joins TRBV4-3 to TRBJ2-4; TRBD1 matches at 8 bases. With V trimmed by 0 bases and J by 3 bases, 13 bases remained unmatched. The CDR3 length is 19 residues. Germline values: CDR1 LGHNA, CDR2 YSLEER. The CDR3 coding sequence is TGCGCCAGCAGCCAAGATGGTGTCCCAGGGGGCTTTATCAAAAACATTCAGTACTTC. Its translation: CASSQDGVPGGFIKNIQYF.

The genes are TRBV7-2 and TRBJ1-5; 7 bases are a match to TRBD1. CDR1 is SGHTA, CDR2 FQGNSA, per germline. CDR3 size: 16 residues. V lost 5 bases, J lost 1 base, and 8 bases stayed unmatched. Here the CDR3 DNA reads TGTGCCAGCAGCAAAAACAGGGGCGCAAGCAATCAGCCCCAGCATTTT. This sequence encodes CASSKNRGASNQPQHF.

CDR3: CASSPNRVETQYF. The CDR3 coding sequence is TGCGCCAGCAGCCCTAACAGGGTTGAGACCCAGTACTTC. The chain has TRBV4-3 and TRBJ2-5, with D possibly matching TRBD1 (6 bases). V lost 4 bases and J 5 bases, leaving 11 bases between the germline ends. Looked up from germline, CDR1 is LGHNA and CDR2 is YSLEER. The CDR3 totals 13 residues.

The rearrangement links TRBV14 to TRBJ2-7; 12 bases are shared with TRBD1. After removal of 5 bases from V and 6 bases from J, the junction contained 8 bases not matched to a gene. The CDR3 runs 15 residues. The germline gives CDR1 SGHDN, CDR2 FVKESK. The DNA for the CDR3 is TGTGCCAGCAGCAATCGTCGGGACAGGGGGCGCGAGCAGTACTTC. Protein product: CASSNRRDRGREQYF.

This clonotype has a count of ten or more. This rearrangement joins TRBV12-3 or TRBV12-4 to TRBJ2-5; weak D call: TRBD2 (6 bases). The CDR3 runs 13 residues. The ends were cut back, 3 bases at V and 6 bases at J, with 11 bases in the middle. CDR3 sequence (DNA): TGTGCCAGCAGTTTGGGACTTGCCAAGACCCAGTACTTC. Amino acids: CASSLGLAKTQYF.

This clonotype occurred a few times. This chain uses TRBV20-1 with TRBJ1-2, with 11 nucleotides matching TRBD1. The CDR3 totals 12 residues. Unmatched junction bases numbered 4, after V lost 6 bases and J lost 7 bases. Germline CDR1 DFQATT, CDR2 SNEGSKA (reference sequence). CDR3 nucleotides: TGCAGTGCGGGGGACAGGGGGTCTGGCTACACCTTC. It codes for CSAGDRGSGYTF.